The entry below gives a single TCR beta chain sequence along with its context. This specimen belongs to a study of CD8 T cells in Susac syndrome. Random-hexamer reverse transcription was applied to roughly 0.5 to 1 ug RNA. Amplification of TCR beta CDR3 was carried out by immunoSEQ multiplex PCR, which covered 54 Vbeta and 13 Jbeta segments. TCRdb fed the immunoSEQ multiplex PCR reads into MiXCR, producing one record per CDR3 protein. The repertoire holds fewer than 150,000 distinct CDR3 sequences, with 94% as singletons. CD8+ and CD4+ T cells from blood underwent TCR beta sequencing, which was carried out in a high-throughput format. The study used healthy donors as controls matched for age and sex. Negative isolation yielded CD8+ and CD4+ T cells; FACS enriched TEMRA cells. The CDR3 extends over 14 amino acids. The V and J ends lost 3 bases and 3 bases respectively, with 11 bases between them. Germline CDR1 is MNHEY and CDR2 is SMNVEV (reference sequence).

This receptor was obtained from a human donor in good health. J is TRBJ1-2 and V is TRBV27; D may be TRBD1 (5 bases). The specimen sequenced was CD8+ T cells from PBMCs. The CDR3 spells CASSFTDSYYGYTF. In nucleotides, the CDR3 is TGTGCCAGCAGTTTTACCGACAGTTACTATGGCTACACCTTC.